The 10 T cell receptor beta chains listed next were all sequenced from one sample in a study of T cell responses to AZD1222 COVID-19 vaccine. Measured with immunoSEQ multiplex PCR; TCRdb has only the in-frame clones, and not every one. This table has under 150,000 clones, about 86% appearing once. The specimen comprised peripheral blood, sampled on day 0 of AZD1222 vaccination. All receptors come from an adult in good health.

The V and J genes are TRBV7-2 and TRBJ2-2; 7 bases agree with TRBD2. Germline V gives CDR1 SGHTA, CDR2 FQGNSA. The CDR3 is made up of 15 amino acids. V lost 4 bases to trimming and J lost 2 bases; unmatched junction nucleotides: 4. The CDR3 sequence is CASSSSSGNTGELFF. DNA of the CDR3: TGTGCCAGCAGCTCCTCTAGCGGCAACACCGGGGAGCTGTTTTTT.

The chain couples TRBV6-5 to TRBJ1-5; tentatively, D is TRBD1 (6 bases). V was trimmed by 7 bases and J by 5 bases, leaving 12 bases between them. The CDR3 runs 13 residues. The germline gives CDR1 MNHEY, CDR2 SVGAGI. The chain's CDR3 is CASKPAGDQPQHF. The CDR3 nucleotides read TGTGCCAGCAAGCCGGCAGGGGATCAGCCCCAGCATTTT.

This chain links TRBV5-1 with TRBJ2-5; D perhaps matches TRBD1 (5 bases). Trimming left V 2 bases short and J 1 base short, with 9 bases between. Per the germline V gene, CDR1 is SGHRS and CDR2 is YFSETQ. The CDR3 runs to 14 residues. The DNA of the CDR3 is TGCGCCAGCAGCTTAGGGGCAACCCAAGAGACCCAGTACTTC. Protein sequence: CASSLGATQETQYF. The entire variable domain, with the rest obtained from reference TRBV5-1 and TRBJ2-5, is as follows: KAGVTQTPRYLIKTRGQQVTLSCSPISGHRSVSWYQQTPGQGLQFLFEYFSETQRNKGNFPGRFSGRQFSNSRSEMNVSTLELGDSALYLCASSLGATQETQYFGPGTRLLVL.

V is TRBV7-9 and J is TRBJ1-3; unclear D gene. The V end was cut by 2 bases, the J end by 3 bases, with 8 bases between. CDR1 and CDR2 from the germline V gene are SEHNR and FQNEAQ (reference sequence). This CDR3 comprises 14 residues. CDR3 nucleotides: TGTGCCAGCAGCTTACAAGGGAATGGAAACACCATATATTTT. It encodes CASSLQGNGNTIYF.

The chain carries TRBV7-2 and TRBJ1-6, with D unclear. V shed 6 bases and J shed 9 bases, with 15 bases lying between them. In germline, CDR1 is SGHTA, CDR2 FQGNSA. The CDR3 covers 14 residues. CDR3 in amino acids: CASRKLGSSSPLHF. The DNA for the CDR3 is TGTGCCAGCAGAAAATTAGGGTCAAGTTCACCCCTCCACTTT. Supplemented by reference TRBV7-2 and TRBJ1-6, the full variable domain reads GAGVSQSPSNKVTEKGKDVELRCDPISGHTALYWYRQSLGQGLEFLIYFQGNSAPDKSGLPSDRFSAERTGGSVSTLTIQRTQQEDSAVYLCASRKLGSSSPLHFGNGTRLTVT.

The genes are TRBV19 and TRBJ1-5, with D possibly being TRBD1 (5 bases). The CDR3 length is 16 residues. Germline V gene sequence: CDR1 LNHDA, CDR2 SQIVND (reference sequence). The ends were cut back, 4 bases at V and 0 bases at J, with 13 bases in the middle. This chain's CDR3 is CASSNSAGYSNQPQHF. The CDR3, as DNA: TGTGCCAGTAGTAACTCCGCAGGGTATAGCAATCAGCCCCAGCATTTT.

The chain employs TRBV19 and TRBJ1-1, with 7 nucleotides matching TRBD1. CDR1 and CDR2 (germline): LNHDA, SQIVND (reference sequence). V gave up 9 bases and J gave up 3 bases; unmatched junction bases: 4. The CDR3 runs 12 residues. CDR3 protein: CASADRDTEAFF. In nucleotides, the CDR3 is TGTGCCAGCGCCGACAGGGACACTGAAGCTTTCTTT.

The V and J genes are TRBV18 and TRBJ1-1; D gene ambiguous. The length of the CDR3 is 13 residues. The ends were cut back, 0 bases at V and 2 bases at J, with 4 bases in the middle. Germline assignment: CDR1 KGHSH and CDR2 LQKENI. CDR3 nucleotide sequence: TGTGCCAGCTCACCACCCAAAAACACTGAAGCTTTCTTT. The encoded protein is CASSPPKNTEAFF.

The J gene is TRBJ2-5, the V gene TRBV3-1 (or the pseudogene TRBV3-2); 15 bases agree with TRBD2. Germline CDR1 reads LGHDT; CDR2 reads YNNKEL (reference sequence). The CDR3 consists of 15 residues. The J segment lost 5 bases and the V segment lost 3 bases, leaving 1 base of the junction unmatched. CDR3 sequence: CASSQGLAGGETQYF. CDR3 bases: TGTGCCAGCAGCCAGGGACTAGCGGGGGGTGAGACCCAGTACTTC.

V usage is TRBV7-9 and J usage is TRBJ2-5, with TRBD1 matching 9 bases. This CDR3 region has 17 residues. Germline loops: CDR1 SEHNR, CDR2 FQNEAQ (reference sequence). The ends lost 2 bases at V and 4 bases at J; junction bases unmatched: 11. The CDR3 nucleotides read TGTGCCAGCAGCTTACGGATACAGGGGGCAAACGGAGAGACCCAGTACTTC. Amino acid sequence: CASSLRIQGANGETQYF.